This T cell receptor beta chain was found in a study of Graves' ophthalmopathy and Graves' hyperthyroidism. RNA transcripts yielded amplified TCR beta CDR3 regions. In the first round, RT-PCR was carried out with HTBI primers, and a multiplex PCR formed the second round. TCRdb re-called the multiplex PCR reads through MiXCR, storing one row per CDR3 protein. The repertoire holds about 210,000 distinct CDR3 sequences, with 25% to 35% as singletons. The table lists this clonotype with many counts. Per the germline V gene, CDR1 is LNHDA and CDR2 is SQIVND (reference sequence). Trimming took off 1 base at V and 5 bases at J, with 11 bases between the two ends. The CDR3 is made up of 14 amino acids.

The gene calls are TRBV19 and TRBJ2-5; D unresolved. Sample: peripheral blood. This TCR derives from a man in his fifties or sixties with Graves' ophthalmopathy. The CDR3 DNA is TGTGCCAGTAGTATAGCTTCTGGACGGGAGACCCAGTACTTC. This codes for CASSIASGRETQYF.